One and the same sample provided the 14 T cell receptor beta chains below, sequenced in a study of T cell repertoires in cytomegalovirus infection. TCRdb reanalysed the reads using MiXCR and keeps one entry per CDR3 protein. The table lists under 100,000 distinct CDR3 sequences, 3.7% of them singletons. The sample taken for sequencing was PBMCs. The receptor set was obtained from a human donor in good health (CMV status not recorded). Some clones in this sample may be carry-over from other donors' samples.

This clonotype was detected ten times or more. This chain connects TRBV12-5 to TRBJ2-6; 8 bases are a match to TRBD1. The germline CDR1 and CDR2 sequences are LGHNT and FRNRAP. The CDR3 sequence is 20 residues long. The CDR3 region is CAVGKDRVNSWLPGANVLTF. CDR3 nucleotides: TGTGCAGTGGGGAAGGACAGGGTGAATTCGTGGCTGCCTGGGGCCAACGTCCTGACTTTC. Looking up the rest from reference TRBV12-5 and TRBJ2-6 gives the full variable domain: DARVTQTPRHKVTEMGQEVTMRCQPILGHNTVFWYRQTMMQGLELLAYFRNRAPLDDSGMPKDRFSAEMPDATLATLKIQPSEPRDSAVYFCAVGKDRVNSWLPGANVLTFGAGSRLTVL.

The sample holds many counts of this clonotype. This chain joins TRBV7-9 and TRBJ1-5; D remains unclear. From germline, CDR1 is SEHNR and CDR2 FQNEAQ (reference sequence). This CDR3 has 13 amino acids. V was pared by 1 base and J by 6 bases, with 7 bases between. The CDR3 nucleotides read TGTGCCAGCAGCTTAGGGGCCCCTCAGCCCCAGCATTTT. Residues: CASSLGAPQPQHF.

This clonotype was seen many times. This chain uses TRBV7-2 with TRBJ2-5; 7 nucleotides agree with TRBD2. CDR1 is SGHTA and CDR2 is FQGNSA in the germline V gene. The V gene end was trimmed by 2 bases and the J gene end by 7 bases; junction bases not matched to a gene: 16. This CDR3 contains 17 residues. DNA of the CDR3: TGTGCCAGCAGCTTAAGGCGGGCGGGGGTTCTGGGGGGGACCCAGTACTTC. As protein: CASSLRRAGVLGGTQYF.

This clonotype was observed at least ten times. V is TRBV7-8 and J is TRBJ1-1; perhaps TRBD1 as D (6 bases). Trimming removed 3 bases at V and 6 bases at J, with 17 bases between. CDR3 length: 15 residues. Germline V gives CDR1 SGHVS, CDR2 FQNEAQ. The CDR3 loop is CASSFETGIGAEAFF. The CDR3 DNA reads as TGTGCCAGCAGCTTCGAAACAGGGATTGGGGCTGAAGCTTTCTTT.

This clonotype occurred many times. Here the CDR3 reads CASSYELTARDYNEQFF. The DNA for the CDR3 is TGTGCCAGCAGTTACGAACTTACTGCGAGGGACTACAATGAGCAGTTCTTC. The chain recombines TRBV6-2 or TRBV6-3 with TRBJ2-1; D may be TRBD2 (5 bases). Germline V gene lookup returns CDR1 MNHEY and CDR2 SVGEGT. There are 17 residues in the CDR3. V lost 2 bases and J 3 bases, leaving 17 bases between the germline ends.

This clonotype was detected many times. The chain links TRBV27 to TRBJ1-2; D perhaps matches TRBD1 (6 bases). The V and J ends lost 9 bases and 4 bases respectively, with 24 bases between them. Germline V lookup: CDR1 MNHEY, CDR2 SMNVEV (reference sequence). This CDR3 comprises 16 residues. The CDR3 nucleotides read TGTGCCAGTAACACCTTTATCAGGGGAACCGGCTATGGCTACACCTTC. Translation: CASNTFIRGTGYGYTF.

This clonotype was observed many times. The CDR3 DNA follows: TGTGCCAGCAGCTTAATTAGGCAGGTCGAAGCTTTCTTT. It yields the protein CASSLIRQVEAFF. The J gene is TRBJ1-1, the V gene TRBV5-6, with no clear D. Trimming stripped 2 bases from V and 8 bases from J, with 13 bases between. The CDR3 has 13 residues. CDR1 is SGHDT and CDR2 is YYEEEE in the germline V gene.

This clonotype was detected ten times or more. This chain links TRBV18 with TRBJ1-1; TRBD1 agrees at 7 bases. Germline assignment: CDR1 KGHSH and CDR2 LQKENI. There are 15 residues in the CDR3. With 3 bases clipped from V and 0 bases from J, the junction kept 4 bases outside the gene matches. Here the CDR3 reads CASSPLTGVNTEAFF. In nucleotides, the CDR3 is TGTGCCAGCTCACCCCTTACAGGGGTGAACACTGAAGCTTTCTTT.

This clonotype was detected ten times or more. The CDR3 DNA is TGTGCCAGCAGTTTTGACGGCAACAGGGCCCTCCACTTT. This encodes CASSFDGNRALHF. The chain carries TRBV28 and TRBJ1-6; D is possibly TRBD1 (6 bases). Between the trimmed V and J ends, which lost 3 bases and 14 bases, there was a span of 14 bases. Per germline, CDR1 MDHEN and CDR2 SYDVKM. The CDR3 loop spans 13 amino acids.

This clonotype has at least ten counts. The CDR3 coding sequence is TGTGCCAGCAGCGCCTTAAACAGGGCTGGGGCCAACGTCCTGACTTTC. Translation gives CASSALNRAGANVLTF. This chain connects TRBV7-2 to TRBJ2-6; D perhaps matches TRBD1 (6 bases). Trimming stripped 5 bases from V and 2 bases from J, with 13 bases between. CDR1 SGHTA and CDR2 FQGNSA come from the germline V gene. The CDR3 loop spans 16 amino acids. The full variable domain, in which reference TRBV7-2 and TRBJ2-6 provide the parts outside the CDR3, is GAGVSQSPSNKVTEKGKDVELRCDPISGHTALYWYRQSLGQGLEFLIYFQGNSAPDKSGLPSDRFSAERTGGSVSTLTIQRTQQEDSAVYLCASSALNRAGANVLTFGAGSRLTVL.

This clonotype was found many times. This rearrangement joins TRBV28 to TRBJ1-1, with TRBD1 matching 10 bases. Trimming took 8 bases from V and 1 from J; bases not matched to a gene: 10. Germline CDR1 MDHEN, CDR2 SYDVKM. The CDR3 has 16 amino acids. CDR3 DNA: TGTGCCAGCGGTGGGGACAGGGGTTATAGGAACACTGAAGCTTTCTTT. Amino acid sequence: CASGGDRGYRNTEAFF. Using reference TRBV28 and TRBJ1-1 for the parts outside the CDR3, the full variable domain is DVKVTQSSRYLVKRTGEKVFLECVQDMDHENMFWYRQDPGLGLRLIYFSYDVKMKEKGDIPEGYSVSREKKERFSLILESASTNQTSMYLCASGGDRGYRNTEAFFGQGTRLTVV.

This clonotype was seen repeatedly, ten times or more. This chain connects TRBV20-1 to TRBJ2-7; perhaps D is TRBD1 or TRBD2 (5 bases each). The CDR3 loop spans 13 amino acids. V was clipped by 4 bases and J by 4 bases, with 14 bases between them. Germline CDR1 and CDR2: DFQATT and SNEGSKA (reference sequence). This CDR3 reads CSAILAGPYEQYF. The CDR3 nucleotides read TGCAGTGCTATCCTAGCAGGGCCGTACGAGCAGTACTTC.

This clonotype was recorded at least ten times. The V call is TRBV7-2, the J call TRBJ2-3; 11 nucleotides line up with TRBD2. Germline V gives CDR1 SGHTA, CDR2 FQGNSA. The CDR3 extends over 16 amino acids. Trimming cost V 5 bases and J 0 bases; bases outside gene matches: 4. CDR3 sequence (DNA): TGTGCCAGCAGCATTAGCGGGGGGGGAAGCACAGATACGCAGTATTTT. Translation gives CASSISGGGSTDTQYF.

This clonotype came up many times. V is TRBV7-2 and J is TRBJ2-3, with 9 bases aligning to TRBD2. The CDR3 length is 15 residues. J gave up 6 bases and V 1 base, and 5 bases lay outside the gene matches. CDR1 and CDR2 (germline): SGHTA, FQGNSA. The CDR3 region has the DNA TGTGCCAGCAGCTTAGGCGGGGGGGGGAGGGATACGCAGTATTTT. Translated, it gives CASSLGGGGRDTQYF.